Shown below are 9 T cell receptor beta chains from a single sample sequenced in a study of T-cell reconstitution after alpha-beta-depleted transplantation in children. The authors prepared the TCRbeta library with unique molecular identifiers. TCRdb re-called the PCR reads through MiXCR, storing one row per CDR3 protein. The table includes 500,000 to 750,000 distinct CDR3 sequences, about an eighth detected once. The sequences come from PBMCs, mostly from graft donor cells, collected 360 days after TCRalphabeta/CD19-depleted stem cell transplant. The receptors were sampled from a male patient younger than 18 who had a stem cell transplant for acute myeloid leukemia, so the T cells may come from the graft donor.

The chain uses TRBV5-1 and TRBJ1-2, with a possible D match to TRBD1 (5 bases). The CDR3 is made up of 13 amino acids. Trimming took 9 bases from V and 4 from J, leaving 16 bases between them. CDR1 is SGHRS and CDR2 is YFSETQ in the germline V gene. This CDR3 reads CATSRGEGYGYTF. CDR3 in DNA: TGCGCCACCTCGAGAGGGGAGGGCTATGGCTACACCTTC.

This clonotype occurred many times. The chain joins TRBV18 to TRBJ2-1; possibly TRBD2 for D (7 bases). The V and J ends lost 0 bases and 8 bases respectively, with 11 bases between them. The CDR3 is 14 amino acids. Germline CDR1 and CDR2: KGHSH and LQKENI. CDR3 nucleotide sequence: TGTGCCAGCTCACCACCCCAGGGGAGGGATGAGCAGTTCTTC. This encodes CASSPPQGRDEQFF.

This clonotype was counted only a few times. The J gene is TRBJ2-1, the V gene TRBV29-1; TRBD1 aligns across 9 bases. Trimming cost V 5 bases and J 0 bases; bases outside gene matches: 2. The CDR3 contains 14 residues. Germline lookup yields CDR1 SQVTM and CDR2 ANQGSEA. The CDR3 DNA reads TGCAGCGTTCTGGACAGGGGCTCCTACAATGAGCAGTTCTTC. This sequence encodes CSVLDRGSYNEQFF.

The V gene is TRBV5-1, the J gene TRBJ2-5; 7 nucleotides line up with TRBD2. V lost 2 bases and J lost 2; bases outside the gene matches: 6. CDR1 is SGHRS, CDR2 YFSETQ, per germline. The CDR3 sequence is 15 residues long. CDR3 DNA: TGCGCCAGCAGCTTTTTTCTAGCGGAACAAGAGACCCAGTACTTC. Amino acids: CASSFFLAEQETQYF.

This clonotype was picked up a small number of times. Written as DNA, the CDR3 is TGTGCCAGCAGCCGCGGGACTAGCGTGGGGGAGACCCAGTACTTC. Protein: CASSRGTSVGETQYF. J is TRBJ2-5 and V is TRBV14; 10 bases fit TRBD2. The CDR3 contains 15 residues. CDR1 SGHDN and CDR2 FVKESK come from the germline V gene. Germline trimming cut 4 bases from V and 5 bases from J; bases unmatched to any gene: 7.

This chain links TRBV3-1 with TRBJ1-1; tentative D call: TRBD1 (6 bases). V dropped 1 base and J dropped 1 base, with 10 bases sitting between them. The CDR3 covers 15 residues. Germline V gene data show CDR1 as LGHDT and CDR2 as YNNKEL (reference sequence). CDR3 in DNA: TGTGCCAGCAGCCAAGGGGCAGGGGCGAACACTGAAGCTTTCTTT. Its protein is CASSQGAGANTEAFF.

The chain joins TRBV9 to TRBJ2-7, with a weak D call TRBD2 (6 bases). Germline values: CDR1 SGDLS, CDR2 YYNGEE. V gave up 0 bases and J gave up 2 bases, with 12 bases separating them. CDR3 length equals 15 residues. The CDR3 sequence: CASSVGGGAAYEQYF. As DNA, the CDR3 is TGTGCCAGCAGCGTAGGTGGAGGGGCTGCCTACGAGCAGTACTTC.

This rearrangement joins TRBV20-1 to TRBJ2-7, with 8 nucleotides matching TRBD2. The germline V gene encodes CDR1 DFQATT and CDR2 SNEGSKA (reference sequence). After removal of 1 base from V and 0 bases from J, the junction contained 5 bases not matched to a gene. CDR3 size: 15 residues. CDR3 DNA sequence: TGCAGTGCTAGAGTGGCGGGAGGCTCCTCCTACGAGCAGTACTTC. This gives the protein CSARVAGGSSYEQYF.

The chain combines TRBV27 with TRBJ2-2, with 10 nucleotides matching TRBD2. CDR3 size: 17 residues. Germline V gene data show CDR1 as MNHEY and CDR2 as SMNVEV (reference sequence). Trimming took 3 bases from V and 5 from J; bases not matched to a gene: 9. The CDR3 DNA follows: TGTGCCAGCAGTTTCTTCCTAGCGGGAGATGGAACCGGGGAGCTGTTTTTT. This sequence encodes CASSFFLAGDGTGELFF.